These 20 T cell receptor beta chains came from one sample sequenced in a study of T-cell reconstitution after alpha-beta-depleted transplantation in children. During its preparation, the TCRbeta library received unique molecular identifiers. One entry per CDR3 protein, called by TCRdb with MiXCR from the PCR reads. The sample has hundreds of thousands of distinct CDR3 sequences, roughly 17% seen once; the top ten hold 0.85% to 1.3%. Source: PBMCs from the stem cell graft donor, taken from the stem cell graft. These receptors were obtained from a human donor who donated a stem cell graft to a child with acute myeloid leukemia.

This clonotype was picked up many times. The chain recombines TRBV12-3 or TRBV12-4 with TRBJ2-3; D is unclear. V was shortened by 0 bases and J by 6 bases, with 10 bases between the two germline ends. This CDR3 contains 14 residues. CDR3 DNA: TGTGCCAGCAGTTTAGCAGGCCCCGGGGATACGCAGTATTTT. The encoded protein is CASSLAGPGDTQYF.

This clonotype was recorded at least ten times. The chain has TRBV13 and TRBJ2-1; D remains ambiguous. V was shortened by 4 bases and J by 4 bases, with 11 bases between the two germline ends. This CDR3 is 14 amino acids long. Germline lookup yields CDR1 PRHDT and CDR2 FYEKMQ (reference sequence). CDR3 residues: CASSSRTAYNEQFF. The CDR3 DNA follows: TGTGCCAGCAGCTCCCGGACGGCTTACAATGAGCAGTTCTTC.

The table lists this clonotype with many counts. The CDR3 DNA follows: TGCGCCAGCAGCCAAGATGTGACTAGCGGGGTGTACAATGAGCAGTTCTTC. This gives the protein CASSQDVTSGVYNEQFF. The gene calls are TRBV4-3 and TRBJ2-1; 11 positions match TRBD2. CDR1 LGHNA and CDR2 YSLEER come from the germline V gene. The junction had 5 bases not matched to a gene; V was cut back by 0 bases and J by 4 bases. CDR3 size: 17 residues.

This clonotype was found a few times. The chain employs TRBV9 and TRBJ2-4; TRBD1 matches at 9 bases. Germline CDR1 and CDR2: SGDLS and YYNGEE. After removal of 4 bases from V and 8 bases from J, the junction contained 13 bases not matched to a gene. The CDR3 has 16 amino acids. CDR3 loop: CASSTMGGTGLDIQYF. The CDR3, as DNA: TGTGCCAGCAGCACGATGGGGGGGACAGGGCTTGACATTCAGTACTTC. Based on the CDR3 plus reference TRBV9 and TRBJ2-4, the full variable domain is DSGVTQTPKHLITATGQRVTLRCSPRSGDLSVYWYQQSLDQGLQFLIQYYNGEERAKGNILERFSAQQFPDLHSELNLSSLELGDSALYFCASSTMGGTGLDIQYFGAGTRLSVL.

This sequence joins TRBV11-2 and TRBJ2-7; D is undetermined. V was trimmed by 5 bases and J by 7 bases, leaving 18 bases between them. The CDR3 is made up of 14 amino acids. The germline gives CDR1 SGHAT, CDR2 FQNNGV. CDR3 sequence (DNA): TGTGCCAGCAGCCCCGATCGGGCTGGGCATGAGCAGTACGTC. Translating gives CASSPDRAGHEQYV.

J is TRBJ1-5 and V is TRBV5-5; possibly TRBD1 for D (6 bases). This CDR3 contains 16 residues. Trimming shortened V by 3 bases and J by 3 bases, and 16 bases separated the two germline ends. Per the germline V gene, CDR1 is SGHKS and CDR2 is YYEKEE (reference sequence). CDR3: CASSSSLTGFNQPQHF. CDR3 sequence (DNA): TGTGCCAGCAGCTCCTCCCTGACAGGATTCAATCAGCCCCAGCATTTT. Looking up the rest from reference TRBV5-5 and TRBJ1-5 gives the full variable domain: DAGVTQSPTHLIKTRGQQVTLRCSPISGHKSVSWYQQVLGQGPQFIFQYYEKEERGRGNFPDRFSARQFPNYSSELNVNALLLGDSALYLCASSSSLTGFNQPQHFGDGTRLSIL.

This clonotype was observed a few times. The chain couples TRBV10-3 to TRBJ2-7, with D perhaps TRBD1 or TRBD2 (5 bases each). CDR3 length equals 13 residues. V gave up 6 bases and J gave up 3 bases, with 12 bases separating them. Germline CDR1 is ENHRY and CDR2 is SYGVKD. The CDR3 region has the DNA TGTGCCATCAGCTCGGGGCCAAACTACGAGCAGTACTTC. It is translated as CAISSGPNYEQYF.

This clonotype has a count of ten or more. The rearrangement joins TRBV20-1 to TRBJ2-5; D is undetermined. Trimming pared 0 bases from V and 4 bases from J, leaving 6 bases between. Germline V lookup: CDR1 DFQATT, CDR2 SNEGSKA (reference sequence). CDR3 size: 12 residues. The CDR3 DNA sequence: TGCAGTGCTAGAGATTGGGGAGAGACCCAGTACTTC. Amino acids: CSARDWGETQYF.

The table lists this clonotype with a few counts. The chain recombines TRBV12-3 or TRBV12-4 with TRBJ1-1, with TRBD1 matching over 7 bases. V lost 4 bases, J lost 5 bases, and 7 bases stayed unmatched. The CDR3 runs to 14 residues. The chain's CDR3 is CASSYRGIRTEAFF. The CDR3 DNA reads TGTGCCAGCAGTTACAGGGGAATTAGGACTGAAGCTTTCTTT.

In its sample, this clonotype was seen many times. DNA for the CDR3: TGCAGTGCTAGAGGGGACAGGGGACCCAAGAGGTCCGGGGAGCTGTTTTTT. The encoded protein is CSARGDRGPKRSGELFF. V usage is TRBV20-1 and J usage is TRBJ2-2; 10 bases map to TRBD1. The CDR3 covers 17 residues. V gave up 1 base and J gave up 6 bases; unmatched junction bases: 11. CDR1 is DFQATT, CDR2 SNEGSKA, per germline (reference sequence).

With regard to this clonotype: A much larger clone lies one base from this, so it may be a read error. The V and J genes are TRBV20-1 and TRBJ1-3; the match to TRBD1 covers 8 bases. Germline CDR1 and CDR2: DFQATT and SNEGSKA (reference sequence). The CDR3 sequence is 14 residues long. In DNA form, the CDR3 reads TGCAGTGCTAGGACAGGGGCGTGGGGAAACACCAAATATTTT. It codes for CSARTGAWGNTKYF.

At least ten counts were recorded for this clonotype. The V and J genes are TRBV4-1 and TRBJ2-7, with TRBD1 matching 8 bases. Germline trimming cut 0 bases from V and 6 bases from J; bases unmatched to any gene: 7. The CDR3 loop spans 15 amino acids. Germline V gene data show CDR1 as MGHRA and CDR2 as YSYEKL. Here the CDR3 DNA reads TGCGCCAGCAGCCAAGAAGGGACAGGTATGGGCGAGCAGTACTTC. Translating it yields CASSQEGTGMGEQYF.

The chain uses TRBV7-9 and TRBJ2-5; D remains ambiguous. V was cut by 1 base and J by 2 bases, with 8 bases left in between. The CDR3 has 14 amino acids. CDR1 is SEHNR and CDR2 is FQNEAQ in the germline V gene (reference sequence). CDR3 amino acids: CASSLEIGQETQYF. For the CDR3, the DNA is TGTGCCAGCAGCTTAGAGATAGGACAAGAGACCCAGTACTTC. Supplemented by reference TRBV7-9 and TRBJ2-5, the full variable domain reads DTGVSQNPRHKITKRGQNVTFRCDPISEHNRLYWYRQTLGQGPEFLTYFQNEAQLEKSRLLSDRFSAERPKGSFSTLEIQRTEQGDSAMYLCASSLEIGQETQYFGPGTRLLVL.

This clonotype was counted many times. The genes are TRBV4-2 and TRBJ1-5; possible D gene TRBD1, 5 bases. Germline-derived CDR1 and CDR2 are LGHNA and YNFKEQ. This CDR3 contains 16 residues. V lost 0 bases and J lost 7, with 16 bases in between. The CDR3 DNA follows: TGTGCCAGCAGCCAAGATGGGACCCAGTCCGGCCAGCCCCAGCATTTT. Translating it yields CASSQDGTQSGQPQHF.

This clonotype was seen just once. The chain carries TRBV6-2 or TRBV6-3 and TRBJ1-3, with a weak D call TRBD1 (6 bases). The CDR3 length is 16 residues. V lost 5 bases, J lost 0 bases, and 14 bases lay in between. Per the germline V gene, CDR1 is MNHEY and CDR2 is SVGEGT. CDR3 region: CASSNGQSPSGNTIYF. CDR3 DNA: TGTGCCAGCAGTAACGGACAGTCCCCCTCTGGAAACACCATATATTTT.

This clonotype was observed a few times. The CDR3 here is CSARDGLAGMAPSTDTQYF. The CDR3 coding sequence is TGCAGTGCTAGAGATGGACTAGCGGGGATGGCCCCTAGCACAGATACGCAGTATTTT. The chain joins TRBV20-1 to TRBJ2-3, with 12 bases fitting TRBD2. Germline V gene data show CDR1 as DFQATT and CDR2 as SNEGSKA (reference sequence). The junction had 10 bases not matched to a gene; V was cut back by 0 bases and J by 0 bases. The CDR3 totals 19 residues.

This clonotype was seen a few times. The chain has TRBV11-2 and TRBJ2-3, with D possibly TRBD2 on 7 matching bases. The CDR3 has 16 residues. Germline lookup yields CDR1 SGHAT and CDR2 FQNNGV. Trimming removed 1 base at V and 4 bases at J, with 15 bases between. In DNA, the CDR3 is TGTGCCAGCAGCTTAGGATTTTCGGGGGGCGCAGATACGCAGTATTTT. This translates into CASSLGFSGGADTQYF.

This clonotype was seen only a few times. V and J are TRBV24-1 and TRBJ2-5; 7 nucleotides line up with TRBD1. The ends lost 3 bases at V and 3 bases at J; junction bases unmatched: 6. The CDR3 totals 15 residues. Per the germline V gene, CDR1 is KGHDR and CDR2 is SFDVKD. CDR3 residues: CATSDPDQGEETQYF. CDR3 coding DNA: TGTGCCACCAGTGATCCGGACCAGGGGGAAGAGACCCAGTACTTC.

The genes are TRBV5-5 and TRBJ2-2; a weak D match, TRBD1 (6 bases). Trimming left V 3 bases short and J 3 bases short, with 21 bases between. Germline V gene data show CDR1 as SGHKS and CDR2 as YYEKEE (reference sequence). The length of the CDR3 is 18 residues. In DNA, the CDR3 is TGTGCCAGCAGCTCACTTGGTTTCTCCAGGGGCGACACCGGGGAGCTGTTTTTT. This encodes CASSSLGFSRGDTGELFF. The full variable domain, rest sourced from reference TRBV5-5 and TRBJ2-2, is DAGVTQSPTHLIKTRGQQVTLRCSPISGHKSVSWYQQVLGQGPQFIFQYYEKEERGRGNFPDRFSARQFPNYSSELNVNALLLGDSALYLCASSSLGFSRGDTGELFFGEGSRLTVL.

Concerning this clonotype: At one of its ends the junction is not consistent with the germline gene, which may arise from a read error. The CDR3 sequence is CASSLAVTADSQYF. For the CDR3, the DNA is TGTGCCAGCAGTTTAGCGGTTACGGCAGATTCGCAGTATTTT. The rearrangement links TRBV12-3 or TRBV12-4 to TRBJ2-3, with unresolved D. This CDR3 comprises 14 residues.